These 20 T cell receptor beta chains were sequenced from one sample in a study of identical twins. TCRdb recomputed calls from the 5' RACE reads with MiXCR, one row per CDR3 protein. The top ten clones hold 2.9% of a sample with approximately 500,000 distinct CDR3 sequences, 20% to 30% of them seen once. Another study also made use of these data, one on T cells expressing NK-cell markers.

The source material was CD4+ T cells sorted from blood. These receptors all come from a woman between 18 and 29 years old in good health.

This clonotype has ten or more counts. The chain links TRBV20-1 to TRBJ2-7; D possibly corresponds to TRBD2 (5 bases). V gave up 0 bases and J gave up 3 bases, with 9 bases separating them. The length of the CDR3 is 13 residues. The germline V gene has CDR1 DFQATT and CDR2 SNEGSKA (reference sequence). CDR3 DNA: TGCAGTGCTAGAGATCCTAGCAACTACGAGCAGTACTTC. It translates to CSARDPSNYEQYF.

This rearrangement joins TRBV12-3 or TRBV12-4 to TRBJ1-6; weak D call: TRBD1 (5 bases). The CDR3 runs 16 residues. The ends were cut back, 5 bases at V and 1 base at J, with 12 bases in the middle. CDR3 region: CASSTGPGSYNSPLHF. The CDR3 DNA reads as TGTGCCAGCAGTACAGGTCCCGGGTCCTATAATTCACCCCTCCACTTT.

This clonotype occurred a few times. The CDR3 loop reads CASRPGHLYEQYF. The CDR3 DNA sequence: TGTGCCAGCAGGCCAGGACACCTCTACGAGCAGTACTTC. The genes are TRBV12-3 or TRBV12-4 and TRBJ2-7, with D possibly being TRBD1 (5 bases). V lost 6 bases to trimming and J lost 3 bases, with 12 bases between them. The CDR3 is 13 residues long.

V gene TRBV25-1 combines with J gene TRBJ2-7; D is unresolved. There are 13 residues in the CDR3. The V gene lost 4 bases and the J gene lost 0 bases, with 7 bases spanning the gap. The germline V gene encodes CDR1 MGHDK and CDR2 SYGVNS. CDR3: CASSVPGSYEQYF. The CDR3 coding sequence is TGTGCCAGCAGTGTTCCAGGCTCCTACGAGCAGTACTTC.

The chain recombines TRBV7-2 with TRBJ2-1; no clear D gene. Per the germline V gene, CDR1 is SGHTA and CDR2 is FQGNSA. V lost 3 bases to trimming and J lost 7 bases, with 19 bases between them. The CDR3 sequence is 16 residues long. CDR3 sequence (DNA): TGTGCCAGCAGCTTCATTAGCCGAACGAGTGGGAATGAGCAGTTCTTC. Amino acid sequence: CASSFISRTSGNEQFF.

This clonotype occurred a few times. The chain couples TRBV9 to TRBJ2-1, with unresolved D. Trimming stripped 0 bases from V and 9 bases from J, with 13 bases between. This CDR3 has 14 residues. Germline CDR1 SGDLS, CDR2 YYNGEE. DNA for the CDR3: TGTGCCAGCAGCGTAGACGTACTACGAAGTGAGCAGTTCTTC. This encodes CASSVDVLRSEQFF.

This clonotype was counted a few times. The V gene is TRBV9, the J gene TRBJ1-4; D is undetermined. This CDR3 region has 16 residues. Looked up from germline, CDR1 is SGDLS and CDR2 is YYNGEE. Trimming cost V 0 bases and J 4 bases, with 13 bases left between them. This CDR3 is CASSVDPGRNNEKLFF. CDR3 nucleotides: TGTGCCAGCAGCGTAGATCCCGGACGGAATAATGAAAAACTGTTTTTT. Full variable domain (rest looked up from reference TRBV9 and TRBJ1-4): DSGVTQTPKHLITATGQRVTLRCSPRSGDLSVYWYQQSLDQGLQFLIQYYNGEERAKGNILERFSAQQFPDLHSELNLSSLELGDSALYFCASSVDPGRNNEKLFFGSGTQLSVL.

This clonotype was counted only a few times. The chain employs TRBV12-3 or TRBV12-4 and TRBJ2-1; 7 bases match TRBD1. This CDR3 is 16 amino acids long. J lost 0 bases, V lost 6 bases, and 8 bases had no gene match. The CDR3 nucleotides are TGTGCCAGCAGGACCCCGACAGGGCGCTCCTACAATGAGCAGTTCTTC. Its translation: CASRTPTGRSYNEQFF.

This clonotype was observed a handful of times. The chain has TRBV5-1 and TRBJ2-7; TRBD2 agrees at 8 bases. Trimming removed 3 bases from V and 0 bases from J; junction bases left unmatched: 5. This CDR3 region has 15 residues. Germline V gene data show CDR1 as SGHRS and CDR2 as YFSETQ. The CDR3 here is CASSSGGANSYEQYF. The CDR3 region has the DNA TGCGCCAGCAGCTCCGGGGGGGCCAACTCCTACGAGCAGTACTTC.

The gene calls are TRBV7-2 and TRBJ2-2; 7 bases fit TRBD2. Germline V gene sequence: CDR1 SGHTA, CDR2 FQGNSA. J was trimmed by 2 bases and V by 3 bases; bases with no gene match: 3. The CDR3 totals 15 residues. As DNA, the CDR3 is TGTGCCAGCAGCTTCCGACTAGCAAACACCGGGGAGCTGTTTTTT. Translating it yields CASSFRLANTGELFF.

The rearrangement links TRBV20-1 to TRBJ2-5, with D possibly TRBD2 on 6 matching bases. V was shortened by 3 bases and J by 5 bases, with 10 bases between the two germline ends. Germline CDR1 DFQATT, CDR2 SNEGSKA (reference sequence). This CDR3 region has 12 residues. In DNA form, the CDR3 reads TGCAGTGCTAGTCCGGGGGACGAGACCCAGTACTTC. Translated: CSASPGDETQYF.

This chain joins TRBV20-1 and TRBJ2-2, with D maybe TRBD1 (6 bases). Germline V gene sequence: CDR1 DFQATT, CDR2 SNEGSKA (reference sequence). The V end was cut by 6 bases, the J end by 6 bases, with 17 bases between. The CDR3 extends over 14 amino acids. The CDR3 here is CSARKVRGSGELFF. CDR3 bases: TGCAGTGCAAGAAAAGTCAGGGGTTCCGGGGAGCTGTTTTTT.

V gene TRBV12-3 or TRBV12-4 combines with J gene TRBJ2-3; unclear D gene. V lost 2 bases and J 4 bases, leaving 7 bases between the germline ends. CDR3 size: 13 residues. The CDR3 loop reads CASSLSAADTQYF. The CDR3 nucleotides read TGTGCCAGCAGTTTATCTGCGGCAGATACGCAGTATTTT.

This chain uses TRBV19 with TRBJ2-3, with D possibly being TRBD1 or TRBD2 (5 bases each). Germline CDR1 LNHDA, CDR2 SQIVND (reference sequence). The CDR3 extends over 14 amino acids. Trimming took off 7 bases at V and 0 bases at J, with 11 bases between the two ends. CDR3 in amino acids: CASNRGRSTDTQYF. DNA of the CDR3: TGTGCCAGTAACCGGGGCAGGAGCACAGATACGCAGTATTTT. The complete variable domain, with remaining parts taken from reference TRBV19 and TRBJ2-3, reads DGGITQSPKYLFRKEGQNVTLSCEQNLNHDAMYWYRQDPGQGLRLIYYSQIVNDFQKGDIAEGYSVSREKKESFPLTVTSAQKNPTAFYLCASNRGRSTDTQYFGPGTRLTVL.

The chain links TRBV25-1 to TRBJ1-2; TRBD1 might be the D (6 bases). Trimming took off 3 bases at V and 4 bases at J, with 21 bases between the two ends. Germline assignment: CDR1 MGHDK and CDR2 SYGVNS. This CDR3 spans 17 amino acids. The DNA for the CDR3 is TGTGCCAGCAGTGATGCGGGCCCGGGACAAATTGTCTATGGCTACACCTTC. Translating gives CASSDAGPGQIVYGYTF.

The table lists this clonotype with a few counts. The chain links TRBV24-1 to TRBJ2-1; TRBD1 matches 8 bases. The germline gives CDR1 KGHDR, CDR2 SFDVKD. Trimming cost V 4 bases and J 9 bases; bases outside gene matches: 4. The CDR3 runs to 13 residues. The CDR3 DNA is TGTGCCACCAGTGAAGACAGGGGAGGTGAGCAGTTCTTC. This encodes CATSEDRGGEQFF.

This clonotype has just one count. The CDR3 region has the DNA TGCAGCGTTGAAAAAATGGGACGGGCCTATGGCTACACCTTC. The encoded protein is CSVEKMGRAYGYTF. The chain employs TRBV29-1 and TRBJ1-2, with D tentatively TRBD1 (5 bases). The CDR3 is made up of 14 amino acids. The V end lost 2 bases, the J end lost 4 bases, and 14 bases lay between the germline ends. The germline V gene encodes CDR1 SQVTM and CDR2 ANQGSEA.

CDR3 sequence reads: CSARGHAPGEQFF. CDR3 DNA sequence: TGCAGTGCTAGGGGACATGCCCCTGGGGAGCAGTTCTTC. V and J are TRBV20-1 and TRBJ2-1, with a weak D call TRBD1 (6 bases). Looked up from germline, CDR1 is DFQATT and CDR2 is SNEGSKA (reference sequence). This CDR3 comprises 13 residues. V gave up 3 bases and J gave up 10 bases, with 16 bases separating them.

This chain links TRBV6-5 with TRBJ2-3; 8 nucleotides line up with TRBD1. CDR3 size: 16 residues. V shed 3 bases, J shed 2 bases, and the junction held 7 bases outside the gene matches. In germline, CDR1 is MNHEY, CDR2 SVGAGI. The CDR3 region is CASSYRRDRPTDTQYF. CDR3 in DNA: TGTGCCAGCAGTTATCGAAGGGACAGGCCCACAGATACGCAGTATTTT.

The chain uses TRBV5-1 and TRBJ2-2; no definite D call. Looked up from germline, CDR1 is SGHRS and CDR2 is YFSETQ. This CDR3 comprises 13 residues. V lost 1 base, J lost 7 bases, and 8 bases lay in between. The CDR3 nucleotides read TGCGCCAGCAGCTTGCGAGTTAACGGGGAGCTGTTTTTT. It translates to CASSLRVNGELFF.